Below, 11 T cell receptor beta chains from the same sample are listed, as sequenced in a study of type 1 regulatory T cells. TCRdb passed the reads through MiXCR, listing each CDR3 protein once. Among 75,000 to 100,000 distinct CDR3 sequences listed, around a third were seen once. Sequenced sample: CD4+ T cells, either the whole sample or a sorted fraction (not recorded which). These receptors all stem from a human donor in good health.

The V gene is TRBV11-1, the J gene TRBJ2-1, with 8 bases matching TRBD1. The CDR3 contains 14 residues. V lost 6 bases and J lost 9; bases outside the gene matches: 10. CDR1 SGHAT and CDR2 FQDESV come from the germline V gene (reference sequence). The CDR3 loop is CASSGGDRSGEQFF. CDR3 in DNA: TGTGCCAGCAGTGGTGGGGACAGGTCAGGTGAGCAGTTCTTC.

The V call is TRBV7-2, the J call TRBJ1-3, with 9 bases identical to TRBD1. Germline trimming cut 1 base from V and 10 bases from J; bases unmatched to any gene: 8. This CDR3 comprises 15 residues. Germline V gene lookup returns CDR1 SGHTA and CDR2 FQGNSA. CDR3 in DNA: TGTGCCAGCAGCTTAGGCGGGACAGGGAGCGGGACCATATATTTT. Amino acids: CASSLGGTGSGTIYF.

This clonotype turned up a few times. V gene TRBV6-2 or TRBV6-3 combines with J gene TRBJ1-5, with no clear D. V dropped 2 bases and J dropped 6 bases, with 11 bases sitting between them. In germline, CDR1 is MNHEY, CDR2 SVGEGT. This CDR3 region has 14 residues. The CDR3, as DNA: TGTGCCAGCAGTTACGCTGCAGCGGGTCAGCCCCAGCATTTT. Translating gives CASSYAAAGQPQHF.

This clonotype was seen a few times. V and J are TRBV4-3 and TRBJ2-3, with 15 bases fitting TRBD2. This CDR3 has 18 amino acids. In germline, CDR1 is LGHNA, CDR2 YSLEER. The V segment lost 4 bases and the J segment 6 bases; nucleotides outside the gene matches: 11. The CDR3 sequence is CASSRGLAGGPEPDTQYF. Here the CDR3 DNA reads TGCGCCAGCAGCCGAGGACTAGCGGGAGGGCCGGAGCCTGATACGCAGTATTTT.

The J gene is TRBJ1-4, the V gene TRBV5-1; TRBD1 is a possible D gene (6 bases). V lost 9 bases and J lost 0, with 15 bases in between. Germline V CDR1 and CDR2: SGHRS, YFSETQ. The CDR3 consists of 15 residues. CDR3 DNA: TGCGCCACCTCGACAGGCCATGCAACTAATGAAAAACTGTTTTTT. Translation: CATSTGHATNEKLFF.

Points on this clonotype: Germline and junction disagree at one end, which may indicate a read error. The chain couples TRBV5-1 to TRBJ2-2; 7 bases are a match to TRBD1. The CDR3 runs 15 residues. CDR1 is SGHRS and CDR2 is YFSETQ in the germline V gene. As DNA, the CDR3 is TGCGCCAGCAGATTGGACACCCAGGGGGCCGGGGAGCTGTTTTTT. This codes for CASRLDTQGAGELFF.

This clonotype occurred a few times. This chain links TRBV7-2 with TRBJ1-5; TRBD1 matches at 10 bases. V shed 3 bases and J 7 bases; nucleotides not matched to a gene: 3. The CDR3 extends over 14 amino acids. Germline CDR1 and CDR2: SGHTA and FQGNSA. The CDR3 is CASSFDRGRQPQHF. Written as DNA, the CDR3 is TGTGCCAGCAGCTTTGACAGGGGGCGGCAGCCCCAGCATTTT. Full variable domain (outside the CDR3, taken from reference TRBV7-2 and TRBJ1-5): GAGVSQSPSNKVTEKGKDVELRCDPISGHTALYWYRQSLGQGLEFLIYFQGNSAPDKSGLPSDRFSAERTGGSVSTLTIQRTQQEDSAVYLCASSFDRGRQPQHFGDGTRLSIL.

The chain carries TRBV2 and TRBJ1-2; 8 positions agree with TRBD1. The germline V gene encodes CDR1 SNHLY and CDR2 FYNNEI. The CDR3 length is 13 residues. The trim removed 7 bases at V and 9 bases at J, leaving 10 bases unmatched. CDR3 sequence reads: CASIGQGARSYTF. The CDR3, as DNA: TGTGCCAGCATTGGTCAGGGGGCGCGAAGCTACACCTTC.

The J gene is TRBJ2-5, the V gene TRBV29-1; 7 bases are shared with TRBD2. The ends lost 6 bases at V and 0 bases at J; junction bases unmatched: 13. CDR3 length: 16 residues. Per germline, CDR1 SQVTM and CDR2 ANQGSEA. The CDR3 reads CSVRDWEGLYQETQYF. The CDR3 DNA reads TGCAGCGTCCGTGATTGGGAGGGCTTGTACCAAGAGACCCAGTACTTC.

This chain links TRBV2 with TRBJ2-2, with 7 bases aligning to TRBD2. CDR1 and CDR2 (germline): SNHLY, FYNNEI. CDR3 length: 14 residues. V shed 7 bases and J 7 bases; nucleotides not matched to a gene: 9. Written as DNA, the CDR3 is TGTGCCAGCAACCAAGCGGGAAGGGACGGGGAGCTGTTTTTT. As protein: CASNQAGRDGELFF.

CDR3 protein: CASSLGTSGSEQFF. CDR3 in DNA: TGCGCCAGCAGCTTGGGGACTAGCGGGAGTGAGCAGTTCTTC. V usage is TRBV5-1 and J usage is TRBJ2-1, with TRBD2 matching 13 bases. V gave up 0 bases and J gave up 9 bases; unmatched junction bases: 0. The germline V gene has CDR1 SGHRS and CDR2 YFSETQ. The CDR3 runs 14 residues. Combining the CDR3 with reference TRBV5-1 and TRBJ2-1 gives the whole variable domain KAGVTQTPRYLIKTRGQQVTLSCSPISGHRSVSWYQQTPGQGLQFLFEYFSETQRNKGNFPGRFSGRQFSNSRSEMNVSTLELGDSALYLCASSLGTSGSEQFFGPGTRLTVL.